This is a list of T cell receptor beta chains from one sample in a study of shared clonotypes between healthy human individuals. Repertoires were generated with immunoSEQ multiplex PCR, while TCRdb's copy carries only in-frame clones and drops some. The sample carries 640,000 or so clones, 72% recorded once. Sequencing used memory CD4+ T cells sorted from blood. The receptor source for this set is a woman aged 25 to 39 in good health. CDR3s include the opening cysteine and the closing phenylalanine or tryptophan. Fields, in order: D gene, V gene, J gene, clone size, CDR3 length, CDR3 DNA, CDR3 protein. D genes are given only for firm matches. Size values are once, few and many counts, or a class for expanded clones, and some rows have none.

D: .; V: TRBV4-1; J: TRBJ1-5; size: .; length: 16; DNA: TGCGCCAGCAGCCAAGATCTCGGCAGGGAGGATTTGCCCCAGCATTTT; CDR3: CASSQDLGREDLPQHF
D: .; V: TRBV11-1; J: TRBJ1-1; size: .; length: 15; DNA: TGTGCCAGCAGCCTAACACAAGGGGCGGGGACTGAAGCTTTCTTT; CDR3: CASSLTQGAGTEAFF
D: .; V: TRBV6-5; J: TRBJ1-1; size: .; length: 16; DNA: TGTGCCAGCAGTTACGTTAGGGCAGGCGGGTACACTGAAGCTTTCTTT; CDR3: CASSYVRAGGYTEAFF
D: TRBD1; V: TRBV6-4; J: TRBJ1-5; size: many; length: 10; DNA: TGTGCCAGCAGCGGGGGACAGAAGCATTTT; CDR3: CASSGGQKHF
D: .; V: TRBV19; J: TRBJ1-1; size: .; length: 12; DNA: TGTGCCAGTAGTCCCCTGGGACTGGAAGCTTTCTTT; CDR3: CASSPLGLEAFF
D: TRBD2; V: TRBV7-9; J: TRBJ2-3; size: .; length: 16; DNA: TGTGCCAGCAGCCCGACTAGCGGGAGACGCACAGATACGCAGTATTTT; CDR3: CASSPTSGRRTDTQYF
D: TRBD1; V: TRBV5-1; J: TRBJ2-7; size: .; length: 13; DNA: TGCGCCAGCAGCTGGGACAGAGGCTACGAGCAGTACTTC; CDR3: CASSWDRGYEQYF
D: .; V: TRBV14; J: TRBJ1-6; size: .; length: 17; DNA: TGTGCCAGCAGCCAAGAAGTTGTACCCAGTGTAAATTCACCCCTCCACTTT; CDR3: CASSQEVVPSVNSPLHF
D: TRBD1; V: TRBV2; J: TRBJ2-1; size: .; length: 16; DNA: TGTGCCAGCAGAGGGGCCCGGACAGGGGCCAACAATGAGCAGTTCTTC; CDR3: CASRGARTGANNEQFF
D: TRBD1; V: TRBV2; J: TRBJ2-7; size: .; length: 12; DNA: TGTGCCAGCAGGGAGACAGGGGTAGAGCAGTACTTC; CDR3: CASRETGVEQYF
D: .; V: TRBV29-1; J: TRBJ2-5; size: .; length: 13; DNA: TGCAGCGTTGATCGGGTGTTCGGGGAGACCCAGTACTTC; CDR3: CSVDRVFGETQYF
D: .; V: TRBV11-2; J: TRBJ2-2; size: .; length: 13; DNA: TGTGCCAGCAGCTTCGGGGTTTCCGGGGAGCTGTTTTTT; CDR3: CASSFGVSGELFF
D: .; V: TRBV5-1; J: TRBJ2-2; size: .; length: 14; DNA: TGCGCCAGCAGCTTGATTCGGGTTACCGGGGAGCTGTTTTTT; CDR3: CASSLIRVTGELFF
D: .; V: TRBV6-5; J: TRBJ1-5; size: .; length: 14; DNA: TGTGCCAGCAGTCCACGGATTGGGAATCAGCCCCAGCATTTT; CDR3: CASSPRIGNQPQHF
D: .; V: TRBV2; J: TRBJ2-7; size: .; length: 11; DNA: TGTGCCAGCAGTGTGTACGACGAGCAGTACTTC; CDR3: CASSVYDEQYF
D: .; V: TRBV5-1; J: TRBJ2-7; size: .; length: 13; DNA: TGCGCCAGCAGCGCCGGGATACCCTACGAGCAGTACTTC; CDR3: CASSAGIPYEQYF
D: TRBD2; V: TRBV2; J: TRBJ2-1; size: .; length: 16; DNA: TGTGCCAGCACGGGACGACTAGCGGGTCTCGGCGATGAGCAGTTCTTC; CDR3: CASTGRLAGLGDEQFF
D: TRBD1; V: TRBV7-8; J: TRBJ1-4; size: .; length: 14; DNA: TGTGCCAGCAGATTACGGGACAGAAGTGAAAAACTGTTTTTT; CDR3: CASRLRDRSEKLFF
D: TRBD2; V: TRBV28; J: TRBJ2-7; size: .; length: 15; DNA: TGTGCCAGCACCCTGGGGCGGGAGACAAAGTACGAGCAGTACTTC; CDR3: CASTLGRETKYEQYF
D: .; V: TRBV11-2; J: TRBJ2-5; size: few; length: 16; DNA: TGTGCCAGCAGCGGAACAATTGGCACCCTACAAGAGACCCAGTACTTC; CDR3: CASSGTIGTLQETQYF
D: TRBD1; V: TRBV29-1; J: TRBJ2-5; size: .; length: 12; DNA: TGCAGCGCCCGGACAGGGGAAGAGACCCAGTACTTC; CDR3: CSARTGEETQYF
D: .; V: TRBV6-4; J: TRBJ2-1; size: .; length: 14; DNA: TGTGCCAGCAGTGAAGCCCTGCGTCAGAATGAGCAGTTCTTC; CDR3: CASSEALRQNEQFF
D: .; V: TRBV28; J: TRBJ1-5; size: .; length: 15; DNA: TGTGCCAGCAGTTTAAGCCAGATACCCAATCAGCCCCAGCATTTT; CDR3: CASSLSQIPNQPQHF
D: .; V: TRBV2; J: TRBJ2-7; size: .; length: 13; DNA: TGTGCCAGCAGTGCGGGAGAGTACTACGAGCAGTACTTC; CDR3: CASSAGEYYEQYF
D: TRBD2; V: TRBV14; J: TRBJ2-7; size: .; length: 12; DNA: TGTGCCAGCAGCCGGACTAGCCACGAGCAGTACTTC; CDR3: CASSRTSHEQYF
D: .; V: TRBV7-3; J: TRBJ2-7; size: .; length: 11; DNA: TGTGCCAGCAGCTTATCCTACGAGCAGTACTTC; CDR3: CASSLSYEQYF
D: .; V: TRBV5-1; J: TRBJ2-5; size: .; length: 15; DNA: TGCGCCAGCAGCTTCCGACAGGGAGCGGGAGAGACCCAGTACTTC; CDR3: CASSFRQGAGETQYF
D: .; V: TRBV7-6; J: TRBJ1-2; size: .; length: 17; DNA: TGTGCCAGCAGCTCCAGGGCCAGTGGGGGACCTAACTATGGCTACACCTTC; CDR3: CASSSRASGGPNYGYTF
D: .; V: TRBV5-1; J: TRBJ2-7; size: .; length: 13; DNA: TGCGCCAGCAGCTTTGGGGGTGCGTACGAGCAGTACTTC; CDR3: CASSFGGAYEQYF
D: .; V: TRBV14; J: TRBJ1-1; size: .; length: 14; DNA: TGTGCCAGCAGCCAAGGTGGCAGCAGGGTTACAGCTTTCTTT; CDR3: CASSQGGSRVTAFF
D: TRBD2; V: TRBV5-1; J: TRBJ2-7; size: few; length: 14; DNA: TGCGCCAGCAGCTTAAGCGGGAGTTCGTACGAGCAGTACTTC; CDR3: CASSLSGSSYEQYF
D: TRBD2; V: TRBV30; J: TRBJ2-5; size: .; length: 15; DNA: TGTGCCTGGAGCATAGCGGGAGGTGGGGGGGAGACCCAGTACTTC; CDR3: CAWSIAGGGGETQYF
D: .; V: TRBV6-1; J: TRBJ1-5; size: .; length: 16; DNA: TGTGCCAGCAGTGAAAGCAGGGGAATAAGCAATCAGCCCCAGCATTTT; CDR3: CASSESRGISNQPQHF
D: TRBD2; V: TRBV4-1; J: TRBJ2-2; size: once; length: 22; DNA: TGCGCCAGCAGCCAAGCGCGTCTACAGGGGAATAAGGGACTAGCATACACCGGGGAGCTGTTTTTT; CDR3: CASSQARLQGNKGLAYTGELFF
D: .; V: TRBV4-2; J: TRBJ1-5; size: .; length: 17; DNA: TGTGCCAGCAGCCTAGGAAGGAGGGTGGGATTGCGGCAGCCCCAGCATTTT; CDR3: CASSLGRRVGLRQPQHF
D: .; V: TRBV7-2; J: TRBJ2-1; size: .; length: 14; DNA: TGTGCCAGCAGCCTTAGTTGGTCTAACAATGAGCAGTTCTTC; CDR3: CASSLSWSNNEQFF
D: TRBD1; V: TRBV4-1; J: TRBJ1-4; size: .; length: 15; DNA: TGCGCCAGCAGCCACACAGGGGCTACTAATGAAAAACTGTTTTTT; CDR3: CASSHTGATNEKLFF
D: .; V: TRBV5-4; J: TRBJ2-3; size: few; length: 15; DNA: TGTGCCAGCAGCTGGGGGACTTATGGGACAGATACGCAGTATTTT; CDR3: CASSWGTYGTDTQYF
D: .; V: TRBV2; J: TRBJ1-2; size: .; length: 14; DNA: TGTGCCAGCAGTGAGAGGGGCAGCAACTATGGCTACACCTTC; CDR3: CASSERGSNYGYTF
D: .; V: TRBV5-1; J: TRBJ2-2; size: .; length: 14; DNA: TGCGCCAGCAGCTTGGCGGGAAGCACCGGGGAGCTGTTTTTT; CDR3: CASSLAGSTGELFF
D: .; V: TRBV28; J: TRBJ1-5; size: few; length: 15; DNA: TGTGCCAGCAGGCCCCCAGGTCCAGGTAATCAGCCCCAGCATTTT; CDR3: CASRPPGPGNQPQHF